The source of this T cell receptor (beta chain) is a study of blood T cell repertoires in COVID-19. Looking at the study overall: The United States, Italy and Spain supplied acute and convalescent COVID-19 samples. PBMCs, B-cell-depleted T cells, or T cells were the source of the cDNA or gDNA that made up the material.

Original processing notes: Reference gene primer amplification gave nucleated cell count estimates. TCRdb's table, derived via immunoSEQ multiplex PCR, lists solely in-frame clones and lacks some. The V and J calls and clone size are taken from that table; D and trimming were inferred from the DNA. The repertoire holds roughly 30,000 clones, roughly 85% seen once, with around 6.6% in the top ten. This CDR3 has 12 amino acids. CDR1 is SGHDN, CDR2 FVKESK, per germline. The V and J ends lost 1 base and 12 bases, in that order; junction bases with no gene match: 6. V gene TRBV14 combines with J gene TRBJ2-7; 7 bases are shared with TRBD1. Sequenced input: peripheral blood. This receptor was obtained from a man in his sixties with active COVID-19. The CDR3, as DNA: TGTGCCAGCAGCCAAGCCGGAACAGGGGTGTACTTC. Its protein product is CASSQAGTGVYF.